Following are 21 T cell receptor beta chains from one sample sequenced in a study of T cell repertoires in ileal Crohn's disease. The time point: neoterminal ileum biopsy at postoperative endoscopy, about 6 months after surgery. Clones were sequenced by immunoSEQ multiplex PCR, and TCRdb holds only the in-frame ones, with some missing. The profile covers about 13,000 clones, with just under 80% appearing a single time and about 4.4% taken by the ten largest. Sequenced sample: ileal tissue. Every receptor here comes from an adult with Crohn's disease.

The table lists this clone with a few counts. V and J are TRBV2 and TRBJ1-5, with 7 bases identical to TRBD1. Germline loops: CDR1 SNHLY, CDR2 FYNNEI. V was pared by 1 base and J by 5 bases, with 2 bases of the junction left unmatched. This CDR3 has 14 amino acids. The CDR3 bases are TGTGCCAGCAGTGAAGTACAGGGGTATCAGCCCCAGCATTTT. This sequence encodes CASSEVQGYQPQHF. The entire variable domain, with the rest obtained from reference TRBV2 and TRBJ1-5, is as follows: EPEVTQTPSHQVTQMGQEVILRCVPISNHLYFYWYRQILGQKVEFLVSFYNNEISEKSEIFDDQFSVERPDGSNFTLKIRSTKLEDSAMYFCASSEVQGYQPQHFGDGTRLSIL.

V usage is TRBV21-1 and J usage is TRBJ1-3; no DNA check was done on the table's D call, TRBD1. TRBV21-1 is a pseudogene locus. The length of the CDR3 is 17 residues. Written as DNA, the CDR3 is TGTGCCAGCAGCAAAGCACCCCCCAGGGGAGCTGGAAACACCATATATTTT. Residues: CASSKAPPRGAGNTIYF.

This chain connects TRBV7-3 to TRBJ2-3, with D possibly being TRBD2 (6 bases). Germline V gene sequence: CDR1 SGHTA, CDR2 FQGTGA. Trimming pared 4 bases from V and 10 bases from J, leaving 12 bases between. The CDR3 is 12 amino acids. The DNA of the CDR3 is TGTGCCAGCAGCTCCGGGGGTATCGCGCAGTATTTT. It yields the protein CASSSGGIAQYF.

The rearrangement links TRBV5-1 to TRBJ2-5; 9 nucleotides line up with TRBD1. V gave up 3 bases and J gave up 5 bases; unmatched junction bases: 5. This CDR3 contains 14 residues. Germline CDR1 SGHRS, CDR2 YFSETQ. As DNA, the CDR3 is TGCGCCAGCAGCTCAGTTGGACAGGGGGAGACCCAGTACTTC. It specifies CASSSVGQGETQYF.

The chain employs TRBV6-6 and TRBJ1-5, with a weak D call TRBD1 (6 bases). Trimming removed 5 bases at V and 0 bases at J, with 14 bases between. This CDR3 comprises 16 residues. Germline CDR1 MNHNY, CDR2 SVGAGI (reference sequence). The CDR3 loop reads CASSTKQGSSNQPQHF. For the CDR3, the DNA is TGTGCCAGCAGTACAAAACAGGGTAGTAGCAATCAGCCCCAGCATTTT.

J is TRBJ1-1 and V is TRBV7-8, with D unresolved. This CDR3 has 15 amino acids. CDR1 and CDR2 from the germline V gene are SGHVS and FQNEAQ. V was trimmed by 5 bases and J by 0 bases, leaving 13 bases between them. The DNA for the CDR3 is TGTGCCAGCAGCCACGGGAGGATGGTGAACACTGAAGCTTTCTTT. Amino acid sequence: CASSHGRMVNTEAFF.

The V gene is TRBV18, the J gene TRBJ1-1; the D gene is possibly TRBD1 (5 bases). This CDR3 spans 16 amino acids. Looked up from germline, CDR1 is KGHSH and CDR2 is LQKENI. V lost 0 bases to trimming and J lost 4 bases, with 15 bases between them. CDR3: CASSPPSRGLGTEAFF. CDR3 coding DNA: TGTGCCAGCTCACCACCGTCTAGGGGCTTGGGCACTGAAGCTTTCTTT.

The chain recombines TRBV6-5 with TRBJ1-2; TRBD1 matches at 10 bases. The CDR3 runs 15 residues. Trimming took 5 bases from V and 8 from J; bases not matched to a gene: 11. Germline assignment: CDR1 MNHEY and CDR2 SVGAGI. CDR3 in amino acids: CASSASGTGEGGYTF. DNA for the CDR3: TGTGCCAGCAGTGCTTCCGGGACAGGGGAGGGGGGCTACACCTTC.

This clone is a singleton in its sample. The genes are TRBV19 and TRBJ1-1, with 7 bases fitting TRBD1. The junction had 8 bases not matched to a gene; V was cut back by 6 bases and J by 1 base. CDR3 length equals 15 residues. CDR1 LNHDA and CDR2 SQIVND come from the germline V gene (reference sequence). The CDR3 bases are TGTGCCAGTAGGCCCGAGACAGGGCCGAACACTGAAGCTTTCTTT. Translated: CASRPETGPNTEAFF.

The chain has TRBV27 and TRBJ2-3, with D possibly TRBD2 on 6 matching bases. V was pared by 10 bases and J by 0 bases, with 14 bases between. The germline gives CDR1 MNHEY, CDR2 SMNVEV (reference sequence). CDR3 length: 14 residues. CDR3 region: CATTRDPSTDTQYF. CDR3 nucleotides: TGTGCCACCACGCGGGACCCTAGCACAGATACGCAGTATTTT.

This clone was detected only a few times. This chain connects TRBV2 to TRBJ1-5; TRBD1 agrees at 10 bases. The junction had 7 bases not matched to a gene; V was cut back by 6 bases and J by 2 bases. The CDR3 covers 16 residues. Germline V gene data show CDR1 as SNHLY and CDR2 as FYNNEI. CDR3 in DNA: TGTGCCAGCAGGGGGACAGGGGCATGGGGCAATCAGCCCCAGCATTTT. It yields the protein CASRGTGAWGNQPQHF.

The gene calls are TRBV6-1 and TRBJ1-6, with D perhaps matching TRBD1 (5 bases). Germline V gives CDR1 MNHNS, CDR2 SASEGT. Trimming took 2 bases from V and 9 from J, leaving 14 bases between them. The CDR3 consists of 15 residues. The CDR3 sequence is CASSERDGGGSPLHF. DNA for the CDR3: TGTGCCAGCAGTGAACGGGACGGGGGTGGTTCACCCCTCCACTTT.

This clone was detected only a few times. This chain connects TRBV4-2 to TRBJ1-1, with D tentatively TRBD1 (5 bases). CDR1 is LGHNA and CDR2 is YNFKEQ in the germline V gene. The V and J ends lost 6 bases and 1 base respectively, with 15 bases between them. The CDR3 has 15 residues. Here the CDR3 reads CASRSQGFENTEAFF. CDR3 sequence (DNA): TGTGCCAGCAGGTCGCAGGGTTTCGAGAACACTGAAGCTTTCTTT.

This sequence joins TRBV9 and TRBJ2-1; 12 bases are shared with TRBD2. The CDR3 extends over 16 amino acids. V dropped 0 bases and J dropped 6; count of bases not matched to a gene: 4. Germline-derived CDR1 and CDR2 are SGDLS and YYNGEE. DNA of the CDR3: TGTGCCAGCAGCGTAGGGGCTAGCGGGGGGGTCAATGAGCAGTTCTTC. It yields the protein CASSVGASGGVNEQFF.

The genes are TRBV5-1 and TRBJ1-1; 7 bases map to TRBD1. After removal of 4 bases from V and 3 bases from J, the junction contained 6 bases not matched to a gene. This CDR3 has 14 amino acids. Germline CDR1 reads SGHRS; CDR2 reads YFSETQ. CDR3 nucleotide sequence: TGCGCCAGCAGCCTCAGACAGGGTCACACTGAAGCTTTCTTT. It translates to CASSLRQGHTEAFF.

V gene TRBV5-1 combines with J gene TRBJ1-2; D ambiguous. The CDR3 sequence is 12 residues long. Trimming cost V 4 bases and J 1 base, with 5 bases left between them. Germline V lookup: CDR1 SGHRS, CDR2 YFSETQ. This chain's CDR3 is CASSLYNYGYTF. The CDR3 bases are TGCGCCAGCAGCCTGTATAACTATGGCTACACCTTC.

This clone was found a few times. The rearrangement joins TRBV6-1 to TRBJ2-4; the D gene is possibly TRBD1 (6 bases). Trimming shortened V by 6 bases and J by 1 base, and 7 bases separated the two germline ends. Germline V gives CDR1 MNHNS, CDR2 SASEGT. The CDR3 runs 13 residues. The CDR3 region is CASRQGAKNIQYF. Here the CDR3 DNA reads TGTGCCAGCAGACAGGGCGCCAAAAACATTCAGTACTTC.

This chain uses TRBV19 with TRBJ1-1; D is possibly TRBD1 (6 bases). CDR3 length: 11 residues. The ends were cut back, 5 bases at V and 10 bases at J, with 11 bases in the middle. Germline V gives CDR1 LNHDA, CDR2 SQIVND (reference sequence). The CDR3 here is CASSGVRGAFF. The CDR3 nucleotides read TGTGCCAGTAGTGGGGTCAGGGGAGCTTTCTTT.

The chain combines TRBV10-3 with TRBJ1-1, with TRBD1 matching 10 bases. The germline V gene encodes CDR1 ENHRY and CDR2 SYGVKD. Unmatched junction bases numbered 13, after V lost 5 bases and J lost 4 bases. The CDR3 runs 17 residues. CDR3 sequence (DNA): TGTGCCATCAGTTCTTTACCGTCGGACAGGGGGGGCACTGAAGCTTTCTTT. Protein: CAISSLPSDRGGTEAFF.

This clone was detected a few times. The chain has TRBV7-3 and TRBJ1-4; 9 bases are shared with TRBD1. V trimming: 2 bases; J trimming: 7 bases; junction bases outside the gene matches: 8. Germline CDR1 and CDR2: SGHTA and FQGTGA. The CDR3 covers 16 residues. CDR3 DNA sequence: TGTGCCAGCAGCTTAGCGGGACAGGGAAGTGGTGAAAAACTGTTTTTT. It translates to CASSLAGQGSGEKLFF.

The rearrangement uses TRBV5-1 and TRBJ2-5, with 10 bases matching TRBD1. Germline loops: CDR1 SGHRS, CDR2 YFSETQ. This CDR3 has 16 residues. V was clipped by 0 bases and J by 4 bases; unmatched bases: 6. CDR3 coding DNA: TGCGCCAGCAGCTTGGTTACGGGACAGGGGTTAGAGACCCAGTACTTC. Translating gives CASSLVTGQGLETQYF.